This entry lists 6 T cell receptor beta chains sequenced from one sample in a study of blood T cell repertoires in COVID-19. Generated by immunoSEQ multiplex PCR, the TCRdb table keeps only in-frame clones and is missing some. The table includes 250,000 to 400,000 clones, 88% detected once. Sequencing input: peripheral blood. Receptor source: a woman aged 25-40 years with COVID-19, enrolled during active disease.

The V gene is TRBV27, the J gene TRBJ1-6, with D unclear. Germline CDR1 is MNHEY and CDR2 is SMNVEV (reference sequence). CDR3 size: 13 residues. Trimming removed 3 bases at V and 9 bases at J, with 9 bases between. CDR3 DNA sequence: TGTGCCAGCAGTTTCTCTAGTGGTTCACCCCTCCACTTT. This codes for CASSFSSGSPLHF.

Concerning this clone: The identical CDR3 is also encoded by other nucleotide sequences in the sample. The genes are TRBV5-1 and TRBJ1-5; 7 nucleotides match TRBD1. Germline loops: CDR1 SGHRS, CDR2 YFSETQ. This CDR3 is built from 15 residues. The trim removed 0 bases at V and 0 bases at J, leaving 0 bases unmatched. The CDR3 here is CASSLAGGSNQPQHF. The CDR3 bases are TGCGCCAGCAGCTTGGCAGGGGGTAGCAATCAGCCCCAGCATTTT.

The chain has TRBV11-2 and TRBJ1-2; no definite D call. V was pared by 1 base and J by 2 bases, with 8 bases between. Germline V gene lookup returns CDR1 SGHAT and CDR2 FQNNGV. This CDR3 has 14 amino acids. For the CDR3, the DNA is TGTGCCAGCAGCTTAGGTTCCCAAAACTATGGCTACACCTTC. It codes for CASSLGSQNYGYTF. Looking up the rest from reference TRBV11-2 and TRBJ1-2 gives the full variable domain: EAGVAQSPRYKIIEKRQSVAFWCNPISGHATLYWYQQILGQGPKLLIQFQNNGVVDDSQLPKDRFSAERLKGVDSTLKIQPAKLEDSAVYLCASSLGSQNYGYTFGSGTRLTVV.

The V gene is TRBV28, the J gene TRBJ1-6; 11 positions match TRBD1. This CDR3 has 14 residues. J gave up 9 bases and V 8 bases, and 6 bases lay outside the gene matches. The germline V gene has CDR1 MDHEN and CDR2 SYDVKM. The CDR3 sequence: CASATGTGGSPLHF. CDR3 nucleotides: TGTGCCAGCGCCACCGGGACAGGGGGTTCACCCCTCCACTTT. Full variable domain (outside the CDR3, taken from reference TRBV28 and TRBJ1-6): DVKVTQSSRYLVKRTGEKVFLECVQDMDHENMFWYRQDPGLGLRLIYFSYDVKMKEKGDIPEGYSVSREKKERFSLILESASTNQTSMYLCASATGTGGSPLHFGNGTRLTVT.

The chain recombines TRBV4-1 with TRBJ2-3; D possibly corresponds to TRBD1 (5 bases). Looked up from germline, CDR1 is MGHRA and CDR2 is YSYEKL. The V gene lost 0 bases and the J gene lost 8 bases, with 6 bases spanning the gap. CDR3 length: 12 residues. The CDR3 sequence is CASSQDGATQYF. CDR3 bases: TGCGCCAGCAGCCAAGATGGGGCTACGCAGTATTTT.

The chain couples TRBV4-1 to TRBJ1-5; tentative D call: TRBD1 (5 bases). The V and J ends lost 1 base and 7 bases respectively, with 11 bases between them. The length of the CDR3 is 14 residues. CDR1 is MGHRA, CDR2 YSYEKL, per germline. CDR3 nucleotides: TGCGCCAGCAGCCAAGGACAGCCTATACAGCCCCAGCATTTT. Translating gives CASSQGQPIQPQHF.